The clone carrying this TCR beta chain has a single count. These data belong to a study of blood T cell repertoires in COVID-19. The CDR3 has 16 amino acids. Germline CDR1 and CDR2: SGHVS and FNYEAQ. Trimming removed 1 base from V and 2 bases from J; junction bases left unmatched: 7. Authors' analysis steps: Amplification of reference gene primers was used by the study to estimate nucleated cell counts. The repertoire was sequenced with immunoSEQ multiplex PCR; TCRdb's copy has only in-frame clones and lacks some. Clone size and the V and J calls come from that table; the DNA yielded D and trimming. The table includes 250,000 or so clones, 70% to 90% detected once.

What was sequenced was peripheral blood. This receptor was taken from a young man with active or convalescent COVID-19. This chain links TRBV7-6 with TRBJ2-7; 8 nucleotides match TRBD1. This chain's CDR3 is CASSLGPGQDTYEQYF. CDR3 bases: TGTGCCAGCAGCTTAGGCCCGGGACAGGATACCTACGAGCAGTACTTC.